This T cell receptor beta chain was sequenced for a study of blood T cell repertoires in COVID-19. Study information: The United States, Italy and Spain were the sources of the acute and convalescent COVID-19 samples. Sources were T cells, B-cell-depleted T cells, or PBMCs; the material itself was cDNA or gDNA.

Per the study methods: By means of reference gene primer amplification, nucleated cell counts were estimated. Using immunoSEQ multiplex PCR, the repertoire was profiled, and TCRdb retains in-frame clones only, with some absent. V and J calls and clone size follow that table, whereas D and trimming were derived from the DNA. The table includes roughly 98,000 clones, around four fifths detected once. The CDR3 has 15 residues. Germline assignment: CDR1 SEHNR and CDR2 FQNEAQ (reference sequence). The V end was cut by 5 bases, the J end by 0 bases, with 11 bases between. The receptor comes from an older woman with active or convalescent COVID-19. Material: peripheral blood. This chain connects TRBV7-9 to TRBJ1-3; D is ambiguous. CDR3 nucleotides: TGTGCCAGCAGCCCAATCCGGAGCTCTGGAAACACCATATATTTT. The encoded protein is CASSPIRSSGNTIYF.